This T cell receptor beta chain was identified in a study of CD8 T cells in ankylosing spondylitis. Study findings and constraints: Reportedly, significant enrichment of disease-linked clones occurred in matched ankylosing spondylitis synovial fluid. CD8+ by phenotype, disease-linked clones were relatively rare in peripheral blood. A TCR beta motif of fewer than 10 highly homologous variants seemed to mark ankylosing spondylitis blood.

The TCR beta libraries were generated through quantitative 5'-RACE incorporating molecular barcodes. TCRdb re-called the 5' RACE reads with MiXCR, one entry per CDR3 protein. The data show 200,000 to 250,000 distinct CDR3 sequences, with around a quarter seen just once and less than 8.5% held by the top ten. This clonotype came up many times. Antigen: not known. Germline V gene lookup returns CDR1 DFQATT and CDR2 SNEGSKA (reference sequence). Trimming stripped 3 bases from V and 3 bases from J, with 7 bases between. This CDR3 contains 12 residues. This sequence was found in a male donor with ankylosing spondylitis or in good health (not recorded which). Input material: blood, either unsorted or a sorted T cell fraction (not recorded which). This chain joins TRBV20-1 and TRBJ2-3; D remains unclear. Written as DNA, the CDR3 is TGCAGTGCTAGGTTCGGGACAGATACGCAGTATTTT. As protein: CSARFGTDTQYF.